The 10 T cell receptor beta chains in this list originate from one sample, sequenced in a study of blood T cell repertoires in COVID-19. This table comes from immunoSEQ multiplex PCR, and its TCRdb copy is limited to in-frame clones, with some not included. The repertoire includes 250,000 to 350,000 clones, 87% of them detected once, and around 9% sits in the top ten. Specimen: PBMCs or T cells enriched from blood (not recorded which). The receptors here all came from a young woman who had recovered from COVID-19.

The genes are TRBV6-2 or TRBV6-3 and TRBJ1-5, with D tentatively TRBD1 (6 bases). Germline assignment: CDR1 MNHEY and CDR2 SVGEGT. V lost 6 bases to trimming and J lost 4 bases, with 22 bases between them. The CDR3 length is 17 residues. CDR3 region: CASSHNWPGTTNQPQHF. CDR3 DNA sequence: TGTGCCAGCAGCCACAATTGGCCCGGGACAACAAATCAGCCCCAGCATTTT.

This chain uses TRBV6-6 with TRBJ1-2, with D tentatively TRBD1 (5 bases). The germline V gene has CDR1 MNHNY and CDR2 SVGAGI (reference sequence). The CDR3 has 15 residues. Trimming stripped 5 bases from V and 8 bases from J, with 21 bases between. CDR3 DNA sequence: TGTGCCAGCAGTCAGACCGGGGGAGGGAGTAGGGGCTACACCTTC. This sequence encodes CASSQTGGGSRGYTF.

This chain links TRBV19 with TRBJ1-2; D not certain. Germline values: CDR1 LNHDA, CDR2 SQIVND (reference sequence). This CDR3 has 14 amino acids. V was shortened by 3 bases and J by 8 bases, with 16 bases between the two germline ends. Here the CDR3 DNA reads TGTGCCAGTAGTATCAGAGGGCGGCTTAGCGGCTACACCTTC. Translated, it gives CASSIRGRLSGYTF.

The chain links TRBV12-3 or TRBV12-4 to TRBJ1-2, with TRBD1 as a possible D gene (6 bases). V shed 5 bases and J shed 5 bases, with 9 bases lying between them. CDR3 length equals 12 residues. The CDR3 DNA is TGTGCCAGCAGTCCAACAGGGTATGGCTACACCTTC. Translation gives CASSPTGYGYTF.

This clone was counted once. The genes are TRBV28 and TRBJ2-2; TRBD2 matches 7 bases. J was trimmed by 3 bases and V by 4 bases; bases with no gene match: 5. The length of the CDR3 is 15 residues. Germline lookup yields CDR1 MDHEN and CDR2 SYDVKM. DNA of the CDR3: TGTGCCAGCAGTTCTGCGGGGGTGTACACCGGGGAGCTGTTTTTT. Translating it yields CASSSAGVYTGELFF.

In this sample, this clone turned up once. This sequence joins TRBV12-3 or TRBV12-4 and TRBJ2-1; 9 bases are a match to TRBD1. CDR3 length: 12 amino acids. V shed 5 bases and J 15 bases; nucleotides not matched to a gene: 8. CDR3 region: CASSPTGGYWFF. As DNA, the CDR3 is TGTGCCAGCAGTCCCACAGGGGGCTACTGGTTCTTC.

This chain links TRBV9 with TRBJ2-7; 10 bases line up with TRBD1. CDR1 and CDR2 from the germline V gene are SGDLS and YYNGEE. The trim removed 3 bases at V and 5 bases at J, leaving 8 bases unmatched. The CDR3 spans 15 residues. The CDR3 sequence is CASSGQGQGLDEQYF. The CDR3 DNA reads as TGTGCCAGCAGCGGGCAGGGACAGGGGCTGGACGAGCAGTACTTC.

J is TRBJ1-6 and V is TRBV28, with TRBD1 matching over 9 bases. Looked up from germline, CDR1 is MDHEN and CDR2 is SYDVKM. This CDR3 is 14 amino acids long. The ends lost 7 bases at V and 9 bases at J; junction bases unmatched: 7. The CDR3 nucleotides read TGTGCCAGCATCTCCGGGACAGGGAGTTCACCCCTCCACTTT. Translating gives CASISGTGSSPLHF.

The chain recombines TRBV28 with TRBJ2-2; 10 bases line up with TRBD1. The CDR3 has 18 residues. The germline V gene has CDR1 MDHEN and CDR2 SYDVKM. Trimming took 2 bases from V and 5 from J; bases not matched to a gene: 11. CDR3 bases: TGTGCCAGCAGTTTAACGGCTGGGGACAGGGGTTTTACCGGGGAGCTGTTTTTT. Amino acids: CASSLTAGDRGFTGELFF.

This clone appeared a single time. The chain employs TRBV2 and TRBJ1-2; a possible D gene is TRBD1 (5 bases). From germline, CDR1 is SNHLY and CDR2 FYNNEI. Trimming left V 4 bases short and J 6 bases short, with 15 bases between. This CDR3 spans 14 amino acids. CDR3 DNA: TGTGCCAGCAGTGGCCGGGGGAGGTTTGATGGCTACACCTTC. Translating gives CASSGRGRFDGYTF. Filled out from reference TRBV2 and TRBJ1-2, the complete variable domain reads EPEVTQTPSHQVTQMGQEVILRCVPISNHLYFYWYRQILGQKVEFLVSFYNNEISEKSEIFDDQFSVERPDGSNFTLKIRSTKLEDSAMYFCASSGRGRFDGYTFGSGTRLTVV.